This T cell receptor beta chain emerged from a study of metastatic and nonmetastatic thyroid tumors. Whole-study context: Malignant and benign thyroid patients had repertoires compared in peripheral blood and tumor or nodule tissue. Study results and caveats: Relative to benign nodules, malignant thyroid tumors were reportedly characterized by significantly elevated TCR beta diversity in blood and tumor.

Original processing methods: Clinicopathological groups differed in CDR3, with these differences serving to build a distant-metastasis classifier for papillary thyroid cancer. TCRdb reprocessed the PCR reads using MiXCR. Clone size and V and J calls follow TCRdb, not the original study. The table lists 50,000 or so clones, around a sixth of them singletons. This clone is judged medium-sized. Its antigen is not identified. None of the patients had undergone any treatment ahead of thyroid surgery. Sequenced input: blood. This sequence originates from a female donor with papillary thyroid cancer or a benign thyroid nodule (not recorded which). Some clones in this sample may be carry-over from other donors' samples.

The CDR3 here is CASSLTGLGNQPQHF. The CDR3 DNA follows: TGTGCCAGCAGTTTAACGGGTCTTGGCAATCAGCCCCAGCATTTT. The gene calls are TRBV27 and TRBJ1-5, with D unclear. This CDR3 is 15 amino acids long. Trimming pared 2 bases from V and 2 bases from J, leaving 10 bases between. Germline V gene sequence: CDR1 MNHEY, CDR2 SMNVEV (reference sequence).